The 32 T cell receptor beta chains presented below share a single source sample, sequenced in a study of T cell clones after liver transplantation. This table comes from immunoSEQ multiplex PCR, and its TCRdb copy is limited to in-frame clones, with some not included. The repertoire consists of about 85,000 clones, with 80% to 85% occurring once and the leading ten covering under 0.6%. The material was CD4+ T cells from blood, obtained around 42 months after liver transplant. These receptor sequences come from a human patient who received a liver transplant. Part of the T cell pool may stem from the graft donor.

V gene TRBV11-3 combines with J gene TRBJ2-1; TRBD2 aligns across 8 bases. V gave up 1 base and J gave up 5 bases; unmatched junction bases: 16. This CDR3 comprises 19 residues. The germline CDR1 and CDR2 sequences are SGHNT and YENEEA. CDR3 region: CASSLGSPWGGRRNNEQFF. The CDR3 DNA follows: TGTGCCAGCAGCTTAGGTTCCCCTTGGGGCGGGAGGCGGAACAATGAGCAGTTCTTC.

This clone was counted a few times. The chain links TRBV28 to TRBJ2-5; tentative D call: TRBD1 (5 bases). Per germline, CDR1 MDHEN and CDR2 SYDVKM. This CDR3 region has 15 residues. Trimming stripped 5 bases from V and 2 bases from J, with 15 bases between. The CDR3 DNA sequence: TGTGCCAGCAGTCCATGGGGCGTGGGACAAGAGACCCAGTACTTC. The encoded protein is CASSPWGVGQETQYF.

This clone occurred a few times. The V call is TRBV5-4, the J call TRBJ2-1; 11 positions agree with TRBD2. Germline-derived CDR1 and CDR2 are SGHNT and YYREEE (reference sequence). Losses at the gene ends were 6 bases for V and 12 bases for J; bases not matched to a gene: 11. The CDR3 totals 14 residues. CDR3 residues: CASNLAGGRVGQFF. The CDR3 DNA reads TGTGCCAGCAACCTAGCGGGAGGAAGAGTAGGGCAGTTCTTC.

The rearrangement links TRBV5-6 to TRBJ2-2; D unresolved. The germline V and J ends were trimmed by 4 bases and 1 base, with 14 bases remaining between them. The CDR3 covers 16 residues. The germline V gene encodes CDR1 SGHDT and CDR2 YYEEEE. The CDR3 reads CASSLWMGLNTGELFF. CDR3 bases: TGTGCCAGCAGCCTTTGGATGGGGTTGAACACCGGGGAGCTGTTTTTT.

The V call is TRBV6-5, the J call TRBJ2-3, with TRBD1 identical over 10 bases. J lost 8 bases, V lost 6 bases, and 11 bases had no gene match. The CDR3 length is 15 residues. Germline CDR1 reads MNHEY; CDR2 reads SVGAGI. The CDR3 protein is CASSRDRGGEGTQYF. CDR3 in DNA: TGTGCCAGCAGCCGGGACAGGGGAGGGGAAGGTACGCAGTATTTT.

In regard to this clone: The junction departs from germline at one end; a sequencing error may be responsible. Other nucleotide sequences in the sample specify the same CDR3. The chain is built from TRBV5-1 and TRBJ1-2, with a tentative D call TRBD1 (5 bases). The CDR3 covers 16 residues. Germline CDR1 reads SGHRS; CDR2 reads YFSETQ. CDR3 DNA sequence: TGCGCCAGCAGCTTGGGACAGCTTAACGATTTTGGTGGCTATACCTTC. Protein: CASSLGQLNDFGGYTF.

This chain joins TRBV7-2 and TRBJ1-2; D is ambiguous. Germline-derived CDR1 and CDR2 are SGHTA and FQGNSA. V was pared by 4 bases and J by 2 bases, with 8 bases between. The CDR3 runs to 13 residues. In DNA, the CDR3 is TGTGCCAGCAGCTCCCAGTCCAACTATGGCTACACCTTC. It codes for CASSSQSNYGYTF.

V and J are TRBV5-1 and TRBJ2-7, with TRBD2 as a possible D gene (6 bases). This CDR3 contains 17 residues. Between the trimmed V and J ends, which lost 1 base and 5 bases, there was a span of 22 bases. CDR1 and CDR2 (germline): SGHRS, YFSETQ. CDR3 loop: CASSLTGRGTVWDEQYF. For the CDR3, the DNA is TGCGCCAGCAGCTTGACTGGTCGAGGGACTGTATGGGACGAGCAGTACTTC.

V and J are TRBV9 and TRBJ2-3; 13 bases line up with TRBD2. The CDR3 loop spans 16 amino acids. CDR1 SGDLS and CDR2 YYNGEE come from the germline V gene. J gave up 5 bases and V 3 bases, and 6 bases lay outside the gene matches. CDR3 sequence reads: CASSAGLAGAGDTQYF. Here the CDR3 DNA reads TGTGCCAGCAGCGCCGGACTAGCGGGAGCCGGAGATACGCAGTATTTT.

The rearrangement uses TRBV28 and TRBJ1-1; D unclear. The length of the CDR3 is 13 residues. CDR1 and CDR2 from the germline V gene are MDHEN and SYDVKM. Trimming stripped 2 bases from V and 5 bases from J, with 9 bases between. The CDR3 region is CASSLGIRTEAFF. The CDR3 nucleotides are TGTGCCAGCAGTTTAGGGATAAGGACTGAAGCTTTCTTT.

CDR3 loop: CASSKTVVAGGLGETQYF. The CDR3 DNA reads TGTGCCAGCAGCAAAACGGTGGTAGCGGGAGGCCTCGGAGAGACCCAGTACTTC. The chain links TRBV7-2 to TRBJ2-5, with 10 bases that match TRBD2. The CDR3 is 18 amino acids. V lost 5 bases and J lost 4; bases outside the gene matches: 16. Germline assignment: CDR1 SGHTA and CDR2 FQGNSA.

The rearrangement links TRBV4-3 to TRBJ1-4; D is possibly TRBD1 (5 bases). V gave up 3 bases and J gave up 8 bases, with 13 bases separating them. Germline lookup yields CDR1 LGHNA and CDR2 YSLEER. The CDR3 spans 14 residues. The CDR3 region is CASSHGTEGEKLFF. DNA of the CDR3: TGCGCCAGCAGCCATGGGACGGAAGGGGAAAAACTGTTTTTT.

This clone has only one observation. The rearrangement joins TRBV5-1 to TRBJ1-1, with D possibly TRBD1 on 6 matching bases. V was shortened by 4 bases and J by 6 bases, with 22 bases between the two germline ends. CDR3 length: 16 residues. Germline V gene lookup returns CDR1 SGHRS and CDR2 YFSETQ. CDR3 protein: CASSPSPDRLNSEAFF. In DNA, the CDR3 is TGCGCCAGCAGCCCGAGTCCTGACAGGTTAAACTCTGAAGCTTTCTTT.

The chain recombines TRBV15 with TRBJ1-2; D is ambiguous. The CDR3 consists of 13 residues. Trimming took off 4 bases at V and 4 bases at J, with 10 bases between the two ends. Germline loops: CDR1 LNHNV, CDR2 YYDKDF (reference sequence). The CDR3 loop is CATSKRPSYGYTF. The CDR3 DNA follows: TGTGCCACCAGCAAGAGGCCTAGCTATGGCTACACCTTC.

This clone occurred a few times. The chain links TRBV6-5 to TRBJ2-7; 12 bases are a match to TRBD1. V shed 6 bases and J 6 bases; nucleotides not matched to a gene: 3. This CDR3 comprises 13 residues. The germline V gene encodes CDR1 MNHEY and CDR2 SVGAGI. Here the CDR3 reads CASSRDRGREQYF. DNA for the CDR3: TGTGCCAGCAGCAGGGACAGGGGGCGCGAGCAGTACTTC.

This CDR3 is CASSYADTQYF. CDR3 nucleotide sequence: TGTGCCAGCAGTTACGCAGATACGCAGTATTTT. The chain is built from TRBV6-5 and TRBJ2-3, with D unclear. This CDR3 region has 11 residues. Trimming removed 2 bases at V and 4 bases at J, with 1 base between. Germline CDR1 is MNHEY and CDR2 is SVGAGI.

The chain has TRBV4-1 and TRBJ2-2, with D hard to call. CDR1 and CDR2 from the germline V gene are MGHRA and YSYEKL. The CDR3 has 18 amino acids. The V end lost 2 bases, the J end lost 1 base, and 17 bases lay between the germline ends. In DNA form, the CDR3 reads TGCGCCAGCAGCCAACATTCCCTCGGGCCAAGGAACACCGGGGAGCTGTTTTTT. This sequence encodes CASSQHSLGPRNTGELFF.

This rearrangement joins TRBV19 to TRBJ1-5; maybe TRBD1 (5 bases). The germline CDR1 and CDR2 sequences are LNHDA and SQIVND (reference sequence). CDR3 size: 16 residues. With 1 base removed from V and 6 bases from J, the gap between germline ends came to 16 bases. CDR3 residues: CASSIVGTGAGQPQHF. CDR3 DNA sequence: TGTGCCAGTAGTATAGTTGGGACCGGGGCAGGTCAGCCCCAGCATTTT.

The genes are TRBV11-3 and TRBJ1-1, with 8 bases lining up with TRBD1. The CDR3 runs to 15 residues. CDR1 SGHNT and CDR2 YENEEA come from the germline V gene. V trimming: 2 bases; J trimming: 4 bases; junction bases outside the gene matches: 6. The CDR3 region has the DNA TGTGCCAGCAGCTTAACAGGGGGGTCGGGCACTGAAGCTTTCTTT. Its protein product is CASSLTGGSGTEAFF.

The rearrangement uses TRBV28 and TRBJ2-7; 7 nucleotides match TRBD2. Trimming cost V 10 bases and J 0 bases; bases outside gene matches: 9. The germline CDR1 and CDR2 sequences are MDHEN and SYDVKM. CDR3 size: 14 residues. The CDR3, as DNA: TGTGCCACCAAAACAGGCGGGAGCTCCTACGAGCAGTACTTC. Translation gives CATKTGGSSYEQYF.

V and J are TRBV11-2 and TRBJ2-7; perhaps D is TRBD1 or TRBD2 (5 bases each). Per germline, CDR1 SGHAT and CDR2 FQNNGV. Trimming stripped 5 bases from V and 0 bases from J, with 11 bases between. The CDR3 loop spans 14 amino acids. CDR3: CASSRDRHSYEQYF. CDR3 nucleotides: TGTGCCAGCAGCCGGGACCGCCACTCCTACGAGCAGTACTTC.

V is TRBV7-2 and J is TRBJ2-4, with TRBD1 as a possible D gene (5 bases). Between the trimmed V and J ends, which lost 3 bases and 10 bases, there was a span of 13 bases. The CDR3 contains 13 residues. The germline gives CDR1 SGHTA, CDR2 FQGNSA. CDR3 in DNA: TGTGCCAGCAGCTTTCGCTCCCAGGGAATTCAGTACTTC. It yields the protein CASSFRSQGIQYF.

V is TRBV4-3 and J is TRBJ2-2; 13 bases agree with TRBD2. CDR1 LGHNA and CDR2 YSLEER come from the germline V gene. The V and J ends lost 0 bases and 7 bases, in that order; junction bases with no gene match: 11. The CDR3 is 19 residues long. In DNA form, the CDR3 reads TGCGCCAGCAGCCAAGAGATTTTCGGACTAGCGGGAGTGGGCGGGGAGCTGTTTTTT. This encodes CASSQEIFGLAGVGGELFF.

This clone showed up just a few times. V gene TRBV28 combines with J gene TRBJ1-4; 8 bases agree with TRBD1. The CDR3 has 14 residues. CDR1 is MDHEN, CDR2 SYDVKM, per germline. V lost 6 bases to trimming and J lost 7 bases; unmatched junction nucleotides: 7. In DNA, the CDR3 is TGTGCCAGCAGAGCTCAGGGGGCCGGTGAAAAACTGTTTTTT. Its translation is CASRAQGAGEKLFF.

This clone has only a few counts. The chain employs TRBV12-5 and TRBJ1-1, with TRBD1 as a possible D gene (6 bases). CDR1 is LGHNT and CDR2 is FRNRAP in the germline V gene. The V end was cut by 2 bases, the J end by 1 base, with 11 bases between. The CDR3 sequence is 15 residues long. CDR3 in amino acids: CASGLYGGQNTEAFF. The CDR3 DNA reads as TGTGCTAGTGGTTTGTATGGGGGACAGAACACTGAAGCTTTCTTT. Combining the CDR3 with reference TRBV12-5 and TRBJ1-1 gives the whole variable domain DARVTQTPRHKVTEMGQEVTMRCQPILGHNTVFWYRQTMMQGLELLAYFRNRAPLDDSGMPKDRFSAEMPDATLATLKIQPSEPRDSAVYFCASGLYGGQNTEAFFGQGTRLTVV.

The sample holds a few counts of this clone. Here the CDR3 reads CASSFARESQPQHF. In DNA, the CDR3 is TGTGCCAGCAGTTTTGCCAGGGAGAGTCAGCCCCAGCATTTT. The chain employs TRBV28 and TRBJ1-5; TRBD1 might be the D (5 bases). This CDR3 spans 14 amino acids. Germline values: CDR1 MDHEN, CDR2 SYDVKM. The V and J ends lost 3 bases and 6 bases respectively, with 12 bases between them.

The chain uses TRBV27 and TRBJ2-7; TRBD1 matches at 8 bases. Germline values: CDR1 MNHEY, CDR2 SMNVEV (reference sequence). V gave up 3 bases and J gave up 3 bases; unmatched junction bases: 7. CDR3 size: 15 residues. The CDR3 region is CASSFIGQGLYEQYF. The CDR3 bases are TGTGCCAGCAGTTTTATCGGACAGGGTCTCTACGAGCAGTACTTC.

V gene TRBV5-1 combines with J gene TRBJ2-1, with 11 positions matching TRBD2. Germline V gene data show CDR1 as SGHRS and CDR2 as YFSETQ. The trim removed 6 bases at V and 4 bases at J, leaving 3 bases unmatched. This CDR3 is 14 amino acids long. The chain's CDR3 is CASNIAGGYNEQFF. CDR3 nucleotide sequence: TGCGCCAGCAACATAGCGGGAGGGTACAATGAGCAGTTCTTC.

The gene calls are TRBV30 and TRBJ2-7, with 8 positions matching TRBD1. Per the germline V gene, CDR1 is GTSNPN and CDR2 is SVGIG (reference sequence). The CDR3 totals 12 residues. With 5 bases clipped from V and 3 bases from J, the junction kept 3 bases outside the gene matches. CDR3 coding DNA: TGTGCCTGGGCGGACAGGGACTACGAGCAGTACTTC. This gives the protein CAWADRDYEQYF.

The chain joins TRBV6-5 to TRBJ1-1; D might be TRBD1 (6 bases). With 2 bases removed from V and 5 bases from J, the gap between germline ends came to 9 bases. Looked up from germline, CDR1 is MNHEY and CDR2 is SVGAGI. The CDR3 is made up of 13 amino acids. The CDR3 is CASSYTRGTEAFF. In nucleotides, the CDR3 is TGTGCCAGCAGTTACACCAGGGGTACTGAAGCTTTCTTT.

This chain links TRBV5-1 with TRBJ2-5; TRBD2 matches at 10 bases. After removal of 7 bases from V and 5 bases from J, the junction contained 8 bases not matched to a gene. This CDR3 is 14 amino acids long. The germline gives CDR1 SGHRS, CDR2 YFSETQ. CDR3 in DNA: TGCGCCAGCGGTACGGGACTAGCGACTGAGACCCAGTACTTC. The encoded protein is CASGTGLATETQYF.

CDR3 protein: CASSWGGFAHEQYF. CDR3 bases: TGTGCCAGCAGCTGGGGCGGATTCGCCCACGAGCAGTACTTC. This rearrangement joins TRBV7-2 to TRBJ2-7; weak D call: TRBD1 (5 bases). The V gene's germline CDR1 is SGHTA and CDR2 FQGNSA. This CDR3 is 14 amino acids long. V was clipped by 4 bases and J by 5 bases, with 15 bases between them.